The 12 T cell receptor beta chains below were found in one sample sequenced in a study of Ad26.COV2.S vaccination and SARS-CoV-2 variants. The method was immunoSEQ multiplex PCR; TCRdb's version includes in-frame clones alone and lacks a portion of them. The sample shows approximately 340,000 clones, under 95% of them seen only once. The material sequenced was peripheral blood, taken after recovery from COVID-19. The receptors shown here come from a human donor who had recovered from COVID-19.

The chain joins TRBV7-8 to TRBJ2-3; D not certain. V shed 8 bases and J shed 1 base, with 7 bases lying between them. This CDR3 spans 12 amino acids. Germline V gives CDR1 SGHVS, CDR2 FQNEAQ. In DNA, the CDR3 is TGTGCCAGCCGCACAGGCACAGATACGCAGTATTTT. It yields the protein CASRTGTDTQYF.

This chain connects TRBV7-9 to TRBJ1-4; D is unresolved. This CDR3 has 16 amino acids. Deletions cut 2 bases from V and 5 bases from J, with 15 bases between. CDR1 is SEHNR, CDR2 FQNEAQ, per germline (reference sequence). The CDR3 DNA follows: TGTGCCAGCAGCTTATTCATTTCGCTGTCGAATGAAAAACTGTTTTTT. It codes for CASSLFISLSNEKLFF.

This clone was found once. This chain uses TRBV2 with TRBJ1-5; no clear D gene. The CDR3 sequence is 15 residues long. The germline V gene has CDR1 SNHLY and CDR2 FYNNEI. V lost 2 bases and J 0 bases, leaving 8 bases between the germline ends. CDR3: CASSENRFSNQPQHF. CDR3 coding DNA: TGTGCCAGCAGTGAAAATCGGTTTAGCAATCAGCCCCAGCATTTT.

This chain joins TRBV12-3 or TRBV12-4 and TRBJ1-2; the D gene is possibly TRBD1 (5 bases). Trimming stripped 3 bases from V and 8 bases from J, with 13 bases between. The CDR3 has 13 residues. CDR3 in DNA: TGTGCCAGCAGTTTTGGAGGGGTTGCCGGCTACACCTTC. Its translation: CASSFGGVAGYTF.

This clone was counted between two and nine times. The chain recombines TRBV7-9 with TRBJ1-5; D gene uncertain. CDR1 is SEHNR and CDR2 is FQNEAQ in the germline V gene (reference sequence). Trimming removed 3 bases at V and 7 bases at J, with 13 bases between. This CDR3 region has 14 residues. DNA of the CDR3: TGTGCCAGCAGCTTTATGGGGATAGGGCAGCCCCAGCATTTT. It yields the protein CASSFMGIGQPQHF.

The chain is built from TRBV5-6 and TRBJ2-7, with a possible D match to TRBD1 (5 bases). Germline loops: CDR1 SGHDT, CDR2 YYEEEE. V lost 4 bases and J 4 bases, leaving 12 bases between the germline ends. The CDR3 covers 13 residues. The CDR3 reads CASSVRDLYEQYF. The CDR3 DNA follows: TGTGCCAGCAGCGTCAGGGATTTGTACGAGCAGTACTTC.

The rearrangement uses TRBV4-1 and TRBJ1-5; D gene uncertain. V was shortened by 0 bases and J by 4 bases, with 10 bases between the two germline ends. Germline V gene data show CDR1 as MGHRA and CDR2 as YSYEKL. The CDR3 loop spans 15 amino acids. This CDR3 is CASSQERLQNQPQHF. For the CDR3, the DNA is TGCGCCAGCAGCCAAGAAAGGCTGCAGAATCAGCCCCAGCATTTT.

The rearrangement joins TRBV6-5 to TRBJ1-2; weak D call: TRBD1 (5 bases). This CDR3 comprises 14 residues. CDR1 and CDR2 (germline): MNHEY, SVGAGI. Trimming cost V 4 bases and J 6 bases, with 15 bases left between them. Here the CDR3 DNA reads TGTGCCAGCAGTTTCTCGGGGCTTTCCGATGGCTACACCTTC. As protein: CASSFSGLSDGYTF.

The chain couples TRBV6-6 to TRBJ1-5; the D gene is possibly TRBD1 (5 bases). The length of the CDR3 is 17 residues. V lost 5 bases to trimming and J lost 1 base, with 18 bases between them. Germline V gives CDR1 MNHNY, CDR2 SVGAGI (reference sequence). The CDR3 nucleotides are TGTGCCAGCAGTCCCCGTGAGGGCAGGGCAAGCAATCAGCCCCAGCATTTT. Its protein product is CASSPREGRASNQPQHF.

The rearrangement uses TRBV2 and TRBJ1-1, with a weak D call TRBD1 (6 bases). Germline values: CDR1 SNHLY, CDR2 FYNNEI. Trimming stripped 5 bases from V and 5 bases from J, with 15 bases between. This CDR3 has 14 amino acids. CDR3 loop: CASSHEGVGTEAFF. In nucleotides, the CDR3 is TGTGCCAGCAGTCATGAGGGGGTGGGGACTGAAGCTTTCTTT.

The J gene is TRBJ1-2, the V gene TRBV27; D ambiguous. V was cut by 5 bases and J by 4 bases, with 11 bases left in between. The CDR3 is 13 amino acids. In germline, CDR1 is MNHEY, CDR2 SMNVEV (reference sequence). CDR3 DNA sequence: TGTGCCAGCAGTATACCAGGAGGCTATGGCTACACCTTC. Residues: CASSIPGGYGYTF.

The rearrangement joins TRBV15 to TRBJ1-6; the match to TRBD1 covers 9 bases. The CDR3 sequence is 19 residues long. V was clipped by 8 bases and J by 6 bases; unmatched bases: 20. Germline V gene sequence: CDR1 LNHNV, CDR2 YYDKDF (reference sequence). The CDR3 DNA sequence: TGTGCCACCGCCTCTTTTGGACAGGGGTTCCCCTTTACTAATTCACCCCTCCACTTT. It specifies CATASFGQGFPFTNSPLHF.